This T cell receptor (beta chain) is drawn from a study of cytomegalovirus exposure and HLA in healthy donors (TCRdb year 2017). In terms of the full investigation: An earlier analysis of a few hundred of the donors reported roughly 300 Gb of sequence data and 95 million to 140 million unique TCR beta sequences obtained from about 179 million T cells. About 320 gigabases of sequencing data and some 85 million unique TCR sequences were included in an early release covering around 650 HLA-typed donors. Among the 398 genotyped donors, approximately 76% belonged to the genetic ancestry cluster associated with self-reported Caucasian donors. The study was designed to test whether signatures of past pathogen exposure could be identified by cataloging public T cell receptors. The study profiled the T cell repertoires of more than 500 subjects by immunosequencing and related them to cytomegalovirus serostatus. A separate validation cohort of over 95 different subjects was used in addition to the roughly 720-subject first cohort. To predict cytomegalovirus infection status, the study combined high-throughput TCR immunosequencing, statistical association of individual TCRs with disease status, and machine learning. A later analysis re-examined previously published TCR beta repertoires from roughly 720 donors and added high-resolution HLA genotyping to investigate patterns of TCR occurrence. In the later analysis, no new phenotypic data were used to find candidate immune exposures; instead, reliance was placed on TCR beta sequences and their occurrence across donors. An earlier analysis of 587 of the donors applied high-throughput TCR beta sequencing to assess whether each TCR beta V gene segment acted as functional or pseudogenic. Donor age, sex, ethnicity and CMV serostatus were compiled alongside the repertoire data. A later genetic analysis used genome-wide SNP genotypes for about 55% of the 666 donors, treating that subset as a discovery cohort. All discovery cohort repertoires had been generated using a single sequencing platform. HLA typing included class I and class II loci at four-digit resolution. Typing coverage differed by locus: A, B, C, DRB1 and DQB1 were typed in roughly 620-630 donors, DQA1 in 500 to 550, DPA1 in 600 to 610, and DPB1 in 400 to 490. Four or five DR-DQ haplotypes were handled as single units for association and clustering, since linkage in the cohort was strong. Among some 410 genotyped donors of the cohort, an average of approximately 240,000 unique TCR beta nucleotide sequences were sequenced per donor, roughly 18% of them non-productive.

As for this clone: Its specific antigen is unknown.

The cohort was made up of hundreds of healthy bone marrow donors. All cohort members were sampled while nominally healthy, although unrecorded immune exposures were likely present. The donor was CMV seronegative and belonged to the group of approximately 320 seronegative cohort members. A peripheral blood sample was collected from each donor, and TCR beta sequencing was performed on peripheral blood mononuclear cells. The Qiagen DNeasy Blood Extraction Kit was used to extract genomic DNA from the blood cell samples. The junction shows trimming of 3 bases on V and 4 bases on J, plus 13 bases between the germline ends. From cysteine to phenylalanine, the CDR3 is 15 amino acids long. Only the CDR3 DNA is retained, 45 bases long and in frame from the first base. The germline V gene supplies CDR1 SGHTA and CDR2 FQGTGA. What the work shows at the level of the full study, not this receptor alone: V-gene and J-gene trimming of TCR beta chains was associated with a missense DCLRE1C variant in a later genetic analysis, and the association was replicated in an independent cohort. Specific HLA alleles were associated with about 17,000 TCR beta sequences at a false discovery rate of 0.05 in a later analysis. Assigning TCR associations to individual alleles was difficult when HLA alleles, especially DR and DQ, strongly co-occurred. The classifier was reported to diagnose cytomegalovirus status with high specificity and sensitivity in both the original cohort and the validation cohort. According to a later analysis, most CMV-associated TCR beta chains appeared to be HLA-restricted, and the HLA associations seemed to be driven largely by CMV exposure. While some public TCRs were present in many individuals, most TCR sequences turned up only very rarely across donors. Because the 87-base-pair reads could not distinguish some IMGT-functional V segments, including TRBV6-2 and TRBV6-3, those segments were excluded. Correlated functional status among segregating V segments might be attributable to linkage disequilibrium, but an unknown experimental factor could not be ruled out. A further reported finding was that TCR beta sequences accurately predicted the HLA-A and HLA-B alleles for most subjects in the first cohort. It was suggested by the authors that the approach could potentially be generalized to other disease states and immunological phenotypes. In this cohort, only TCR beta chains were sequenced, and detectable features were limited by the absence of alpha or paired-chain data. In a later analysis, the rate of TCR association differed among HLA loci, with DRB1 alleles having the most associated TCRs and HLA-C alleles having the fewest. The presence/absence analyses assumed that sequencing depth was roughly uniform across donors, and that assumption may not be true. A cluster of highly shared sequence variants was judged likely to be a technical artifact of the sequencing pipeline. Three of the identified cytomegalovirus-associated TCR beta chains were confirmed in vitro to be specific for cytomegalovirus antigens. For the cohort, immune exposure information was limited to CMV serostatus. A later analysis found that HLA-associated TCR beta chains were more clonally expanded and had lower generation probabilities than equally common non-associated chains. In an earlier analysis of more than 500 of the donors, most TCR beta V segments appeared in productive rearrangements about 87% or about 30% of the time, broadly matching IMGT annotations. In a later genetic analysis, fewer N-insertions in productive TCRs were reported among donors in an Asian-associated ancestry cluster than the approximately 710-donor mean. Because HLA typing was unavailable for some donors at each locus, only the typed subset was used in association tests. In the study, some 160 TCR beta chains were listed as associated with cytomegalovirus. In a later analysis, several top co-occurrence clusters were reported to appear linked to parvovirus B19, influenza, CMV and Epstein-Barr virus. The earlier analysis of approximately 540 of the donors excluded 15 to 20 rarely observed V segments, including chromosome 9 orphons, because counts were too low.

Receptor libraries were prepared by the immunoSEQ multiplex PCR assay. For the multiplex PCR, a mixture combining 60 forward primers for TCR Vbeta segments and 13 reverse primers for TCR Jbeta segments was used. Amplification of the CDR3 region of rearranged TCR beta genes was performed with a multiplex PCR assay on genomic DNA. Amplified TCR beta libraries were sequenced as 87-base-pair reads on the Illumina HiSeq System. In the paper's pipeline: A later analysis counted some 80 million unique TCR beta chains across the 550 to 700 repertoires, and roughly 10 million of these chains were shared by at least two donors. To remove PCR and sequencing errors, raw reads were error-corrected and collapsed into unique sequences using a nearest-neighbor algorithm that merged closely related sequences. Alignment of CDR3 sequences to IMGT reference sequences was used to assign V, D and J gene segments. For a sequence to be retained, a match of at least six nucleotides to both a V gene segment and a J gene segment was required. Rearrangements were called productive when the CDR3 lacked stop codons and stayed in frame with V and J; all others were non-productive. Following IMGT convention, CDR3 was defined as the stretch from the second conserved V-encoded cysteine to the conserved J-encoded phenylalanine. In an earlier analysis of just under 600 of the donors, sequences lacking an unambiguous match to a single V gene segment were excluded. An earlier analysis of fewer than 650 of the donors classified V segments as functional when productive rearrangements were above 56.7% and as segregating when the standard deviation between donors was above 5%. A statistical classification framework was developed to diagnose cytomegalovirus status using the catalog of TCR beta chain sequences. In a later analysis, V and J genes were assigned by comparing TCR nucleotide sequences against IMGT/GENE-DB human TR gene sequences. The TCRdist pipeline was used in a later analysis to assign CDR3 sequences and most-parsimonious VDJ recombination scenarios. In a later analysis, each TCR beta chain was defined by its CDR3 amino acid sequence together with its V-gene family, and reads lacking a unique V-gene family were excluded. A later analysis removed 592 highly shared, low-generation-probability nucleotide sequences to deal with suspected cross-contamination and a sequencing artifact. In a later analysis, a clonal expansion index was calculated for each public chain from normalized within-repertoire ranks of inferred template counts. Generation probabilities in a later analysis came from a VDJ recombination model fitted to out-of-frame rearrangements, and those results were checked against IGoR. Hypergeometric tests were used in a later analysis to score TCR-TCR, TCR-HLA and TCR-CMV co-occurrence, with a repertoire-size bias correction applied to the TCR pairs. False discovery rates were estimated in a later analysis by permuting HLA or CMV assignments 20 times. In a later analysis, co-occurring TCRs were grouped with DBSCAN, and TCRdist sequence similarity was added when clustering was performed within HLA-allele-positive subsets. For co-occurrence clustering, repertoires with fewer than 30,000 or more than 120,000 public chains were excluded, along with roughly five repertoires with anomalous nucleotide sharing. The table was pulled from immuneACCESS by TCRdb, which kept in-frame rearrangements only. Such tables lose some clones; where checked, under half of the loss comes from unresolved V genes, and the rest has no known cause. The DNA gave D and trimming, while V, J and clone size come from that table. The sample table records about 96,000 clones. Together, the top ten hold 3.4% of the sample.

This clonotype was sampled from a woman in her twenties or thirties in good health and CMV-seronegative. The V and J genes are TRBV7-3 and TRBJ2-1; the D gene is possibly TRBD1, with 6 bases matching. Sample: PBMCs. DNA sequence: TGTGCCAGCAGCTTGACAGGTCTTCCGTACAATGAGCAGTTCTTC. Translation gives CASSLTGLPYNEQFF.